This entry describes one TCR beta chain. What it recognizes is unknown. TCR beta VDJ and CDR3 profiling used genomic DNA as template. TCRdb re-called the reads through MiXCR, storing one row per CDR3 protein. The sample carries about 160,000 distinct CDR3 sequences, about 50% recorded once. The sample is drawn from a study of CD8+CD57+ T cells in acquired aplastic anemia. For the study at large: Sorting CD4+ and CD8+ cells gave DNA averaging roughly 3.5 ug. Overall study findings and caveats: Researchers report that around 29 CD8+ CDR3 sequences appeared in both patients and controls.

The V gene end was trimmed by 5 bases and the J gene end by 0 bases; junction bases not matched to a gene: 6. This CDR3 spans 16 amino acids. Germline assignment: CDR1 MNHNS and CDR2 SASEGT. Patients included in sequencing had previously demonstrated CD8+CD57+ cell expansion by flow cytometry. Diagnosis of severe acquired aplastic anemia applied to all patients. By the time of blood sampling, patients had still received no therapy. J is TRBJ1-5 and V is TRBV6-1; 8 bases match TRBD1. The source material was sorted CD4+, CD8+, or CD8+CD57+ T cells (not recorded which) from PBMCs. The clonotype comes from a human donor with aplastic anemia. The CDR3 sequence is CASSKTDRGSNQPQHF. In DNA, the CDR3 is TGTGCCAGCAGTAAAACCGACAGGGGTAGCAATCAGCCCCAGCATTTT.